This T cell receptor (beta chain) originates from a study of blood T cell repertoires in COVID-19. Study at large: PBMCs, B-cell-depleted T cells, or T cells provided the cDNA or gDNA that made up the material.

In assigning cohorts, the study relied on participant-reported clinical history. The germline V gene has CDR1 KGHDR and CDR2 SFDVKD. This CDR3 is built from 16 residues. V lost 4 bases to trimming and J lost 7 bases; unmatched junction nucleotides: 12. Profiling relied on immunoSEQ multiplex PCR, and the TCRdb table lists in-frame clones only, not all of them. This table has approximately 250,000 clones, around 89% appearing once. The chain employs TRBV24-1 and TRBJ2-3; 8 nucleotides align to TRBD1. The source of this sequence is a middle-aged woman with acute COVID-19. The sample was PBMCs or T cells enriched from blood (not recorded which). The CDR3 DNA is TGTGCCACCAGTGACCCGCAGGGGGCTATTTGGAATACGCAGTATTTT. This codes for CATSDPQGAIWNTQYF.